The rows below give T cell receptor beta chains drawn from one sample of a study of brain T cells in children with intractable seizures. The repertoire was sequenced with immunoSEQ multiplex PCR; TCRdb's copy has only in-frame clones and lacks some. The sample comprises about 340,000 clones, roughly 93% of which are singletons, and roughly 5.7% rests with the top ten. The sample consisted of peripheral blood, taken more than 4 months after surgery. The receptors here all came from a boy in the first two years of life with tuberous sclerosis and intractable seizures. Each CDR3 is given with its conserved first and last residue. The D gene is left open where the match is weak.

>TRBD2|TRBV7-2|TRBJ2-3
CASSPQSGGEVDTQYF
>NA|TRBV5-6|TRBJ1-1
CASSFFLLGTLNTEAFF
>NA|TRBV4-2|TRBJ1-1
CASSTPSMNTEAFF
>NA|TRBV27|TRBJ2-2
CASSPIPGQLNTGELFF
>TRBD1|TRBV5-6|TRBJ1-1
CASSFGTAKAFF
>NA|TRBV6-1|TRBJ2-3
CASSERAADTQYF
>NA|TRBV7-3|TRBJ2-1
CASSLSVSNEQFF
>NA|TRBV3-1/TRBV3-2|TRBJ1-2
CASSPDRLTNYGYTF
>TRBD1|TRBV19|TRBJ2-7
CASSRGQGYEQYF
>TRBD2|TRBV3-1/TRBV3-2|TRBJ2-3
CASSQTGGAGSTDTQYF
>NA|TRBV9|TRBJ2-7
CASSVGHGPYEQYF
>NA|TRBV19|TRBJ1-1
CASTAFMNTEAFF
>TRBD1|TRBV29-1|TRBJ1-4
CSVRDRGLTNEKLFF
>TRBD1|TRBV6-5|TRBJ2-2
CASSYQTGGGGELFF
>NA|TRBV7-6|TRBJ1-6
CASSPLGQADSNNSPLHF
>NA|TRBV29-1|TRBJ2-3
CSVSGRVSTDTQYF
>NA|TRBV11-3|TRBJ2-2
CASSPRVGLSNTGELFF
>NA|TRBV27|TRBJ1-2
CASSPRTGQYGYTF
>NA|TRBV29-1|TRBJ1-1
CSVGYATGGTEAFF
>NA|TRBV20-1|TRBJ1-2
CSATTNYGYTF
>TRBD2|TRBV11-2|TRBJ2-7
CASSKMTSVLGEQYF
>NA|TRBV9|TRBJ2-7
CASSVDGFYEQYF
>TRBD1|TRBV30|TRBJ2-1
CAWRQGAINEQFF
>TRBD2|TRBV19|TRBJ2-5
CASSKLAGAETQYF
>TRBD1|TRBV20-1|TRBJ2-7
CSASDWGQGDYEQYF
>NA|TRBV14|TRBJ1-2
CASSFHLDSYGYTF
>NA|TRBV27|TRBJ2-2
CASSFVGANTGELFF
>NA|TRBV5-6|TRBJ1-3
CASSLAGAGSGNTIYF
>NA|TRBV11-2|TRBJ1-2
CASTSQDIFKSGYTF
>NA|TRBV3-1/TRBV3-2|TRBJ2-5
CASSHSQETQYF
>TRBD2|TRBV9|TRBJ2-2
CASSRGGVPVNTGELFF
>NA|TRBV6-5|TRBJ2-7
CASSAPGFLPYEQYF
>NA|TRBV5-8|TRBJ1-1
CASSYDRTEAFF
>NA|TRBV21-1|TRBJ1-5
CASSKPGQGCNQPQHF
>NA|TRBV6-6|TRBJ1-1
CASSPVNTEAFF